Listed here are 6 T cell receptor beta chains from one sample, sequenced in a study of blood T cell repertoires in COVID-19. Here immunoSEQ multiplex PCR was the method, and the copy in TCRdb shows in-frame clones only, minus some. The table records 250,000 to 300,000 clones, roughly 85% of them present only once. Sequenced material: peripheral blood. Every receptor here comes from a man aged 45 to 65 with active or convalescent COVID-19.

V and J are TRBV5-5 and TRBJ2-7; the D gene is possibly TRBD1 (6 bases). Deletions cut 3 bases from V and 3 bases from J, with 10 bases between. The CDR3 covers 13 residues. The germline V gene has CDR1 SGHKS and CDR2 YYEKEE (reference sequence). The DNA of the CDR3 is TGTGCCAGCAGCTCCCTACAGGGCTACGAGCAGTACTTC. Translating it yields CASSSLQGYEQYF.

In this sample, this clone turned up a few times. The rearrangement joins TRBV4-1 to TRBJ1-2; no clear D. The CDR3 contains 15 residues. Germline V CDR1 and CDR2: MGHRA, YSYEKL. V was cut by 0 bases and J by 3 bases, with 11 bases left in between. CDR3 region: CASSQEPGPYYGYTF. As DNA, the CDR3 is TGCGCCAGCAGCCAAGAGCCAGGTCCATACTATGGCTACACCTTC.

The chain uses TRBV5-1 and TRBJ2-2; the D gene is possibly TRBD1 (6 bases). The germline V gene has CDR1 SGHRS and CDR2 YFSETQ. The CDR3 is 15 amino acids. V gave up 1 base and J gave up 3 bases, with 10 bases separating them. The CDR3 DNA reads as TGCGCCAGCAGCTTGTTTGGGGGCGACACCGGGGAGCTGTTTTTT. Protein product: CASSLFGGDTGELFF.

The V and J genes are TRBV7-9 and TRBJ1-2; the match to TRBD1 covers 8 bases. The V segment lost 0 bases and the J segment 8 bases; nucleotides outside the gene matches: 5. Per germline, CDR1 SEHNR and CDR2 FQNEAQ (reference sequence). This CDR3 is 14 amino acids long. The CDR3 loop reads CASSLALGQGGYTF. CDR3 bases: TGTGCCAGCAGCTTAGCCCTAGGACAGGGAGGCTACACCTTC.

The chain combines TRBV6-5 with TRBJ2-1, with 10 bases aligning to TRBD2. V was clipped by 6 bases and J by 4 bases; unmatched bases: 6. CDR1 and CDR2 from the germline V gene are MNHEY and SVGAGI. This CDR3 contains 15 residues. In DNA, the CDR3 is TGTGCCAGCAGCAGAGCGGGAGGGTCGTACAATGAGCAGTTCTTC. Translation: CASSRAGGSYNEQFF.

This clone was seen only once. The V gene is TRBV5-1, the J gene TRBJ2-3, with D possibly matching TRBD2 (6 bases). CDR3 size: 14 residues. The ends were cut back, 7 bases at V and 4 bases at J, with 16 bases in the middle. Germline V gene data show CDR1 as SGHRS and CDR2 as YFSETQ. The DNA for the CDR3 is TGCGCCAGCTTCCTCGGGGGACCGGCAGATACGCAGTATTTT. Amino acid sequence: CASFLGGPADTQYF.